By sample share, the clone carrying this TCR beta chain is medium-sized (0.01 to 0.1%). No antigen is known for it. Amplification used 60 Vbeta primers and 13 Jbeta primers. Only in-frame clones appear in the TCRdb table, and some are missing; sequencing was by immunoSEQ multiplex PCR. The table records approximately 160,000 clones, around four fifths of them present only once. The CDR3 is 18 residues long. V lost 0 bases and J lost 2, with 18 bases in between. Germline CDR1 reads LNHDA; CDR2 reads SQIVND (reference sequence). The data are from a study of cytomegalovirus exposure and HLA in healthy donors. Study findings and constraints: Within an earlier analysis, most TCR beta V segments proved productive either about 90% or about 30% of the time. A later analysis reportedly found fewer N-insertions in an Asian-associated ancestry cluster than the roughly 670-donor mean.

Healthy bone marrow donors supplied every sample. The gene calls are TRBV19 and TRBJ2-3; no firm D call. The origin of this receptor is a woman aged 50 to 60 in good health and CMV-seropositive. Sequencing was done on a sample of PBMCs. The CDR3 DNA follows: TGTGCCAGTAGTATAGATCGGAGTTACCCACCCTTCACAGATACGCAGTATTTT. Translating gives CASSIDRSYPPFTDTQYF.